Below are 6 T cell receptor beta chains sequenced from a single sample in a study of blood T cell repertoires in COVID-19. Only in-frame clones appear in the TCRdb table, and some are missing; sequencing was by immunoSEQ multiplex PCR. The table records over 70,000 clones, 90% of them present only once. Sequenced material: peripheral blood. Receptor source: a man between 18 and 35 years old with COVID-19, enrolled during active disease.

CDR3 sequence reads: CASSPSPGLPAEQFF. Here the CDR3 DNA reads TGTGCCAGCTCACCCTCCCCGGGACTCCCAGCCGAGCAGTTCTTC. The J gene is TRBJ2-1, the V gene TRBV18; a possible D gene is TRBD2 (6 bases). From germline, CDR1 is KGHSH and CDR2 LQKENI. This CDR3 has 15 residues. The germline V and J ends were trimmed by 3 bases and 10 bases, with 19 bases remaining between them. Looking up the rest from reference TRBV18 and TRBJ2-1 gives the full variable domain: NAGVMQNPRHLVRRRGQEARLRCSPMKGHSHVYWYRQLPEEGLKFMVYLQKENIIDESGMPKERFSAEFPKEGPSILRIQQVVRGDSAAYFCASSPSPGLPAEQFFGPGTRLTVL.

This sequence joins TRBV9 and TRBJ1-5; possible D gene TRBD1, 6 bases. Germline V gene sequence: CDR1 SGDLS, CDR2 YYNGEE. The V and J ends lost 6 bases and 2 bases respectively, with 15 bases between them. CDR3 size: 15 residues. The CDR3 here is CASTQGIGGNQPQHF. The CDR3 DNA reads TGTGCCAGCACCCAGGGGATTGGGGGCAATCAGCCCCAGCATTTT.

V is TRBV13 and J is TRBJ1-3; D might be TRBD1 (6 bases). CDR1 is PRHDT, CDR2 FYEKMQ, per germline (reference sequence). This CDR3 region has 15 residues. V dropped 3 bases and J dropped 4 bases, with 13 bases sitting between them. DNA for the CDR3: TGTGCCAGCAGCTTTGAACAGGGTGAAGGAAACACCATATATTTT. Translated: CASSFEQGEGNTIYF.

The V call is TRBV6-5, the J call TRBJ2-1, with TRBD2 identical over 9 bases. This CDR3 is 15 amino acids long. The germline V gene encodes CDR1 MNHEY and CDR2 SVGAGI. Germline trimming cut 7 bases from V and 1 base from J; bases unmatched to any gene: 5. CDR3 amino acids: CASTLSGSSYNEQFF. CDR3 in DNA: TGTGCCAGCACCCTTAGCGGGAGTTCCTACAATGAGCAGTTCTTC.

The genes are TRBV19 and TRBJ2-7, with 10 bases aligning to TRBD1. The CDR3 extends over 14 amino acids. Germline V gives CDR1 LNHDA, CDR2 SQIVND (reference sequence). With V trimmed by 3 bases and J by 2 bases, 1 base remained unmatched. DNA of the CDR3: TGTGCCAGTAGTATGGGACAGGGGCCCTACGAGCAGTACTTC. Its protein is CASSMGQGPYEQYF.

The V gene is TRBV2, the J gene TRBJ2-2; 7 bases fit TRBD1. The CDR3 is 15 residues long. With V trimmed by 3 bases and J by 3 bases, 4 bases remained unmatched. Looked up from germline, CDR1 is SNHLY and CDR2 is FYNNEI. The CDR3 reads CASSETGPHTGELFF. The CDR3 nucleotides read TGTGCCAGCAGTGAGACAGGGCCCCACACCGGGGAGCTGTTTTTT.